This T cell receptor beta chain is from a study of T-cell reconstitution after alpha-beta-depleted transplantation in children. Trimming left V 7 bases short and J 8 bases short, with 11 bases between. The CDR3 length is 12 residues. Germline V gene lookup returns CDR1 MNHEY and CDR2 SVGAGI. During its preparation, the TCRbeta library received unique molecular identifiers. In TCRdb, the PCR reads were re-called with MiXCR into one record per CDR3 protein. The sample yields a few hundred thousand distinct CDR3 sequences, around 19% seen once. The chain joins TRBV6-5 to TRBJ1-4, with D hard to call. This TCR was sampled from a human donor who donated a stem cell graft to a child with acute lymphoblastic leukemia. Sequencing was performed on PBMCs from the stem cell graft donor, taken from the stem cell graft. The CDR3 region is CASKGPWEKLFF. In DNA form, the CDR3 reads TGTGCCAGCAAAGGACCTTGGGAAAAACTGTTTTTT.